This TCR beta chain stems from a study of T cell clusters in autoimmune cytopenias. Each sample's input was around 270 ng genomic DNA, some 40,000 genome equivalents. CDR3 length: 14 residues. Germline V gene sequence: CDR1 SGHRS, CDR2 YFSETQ. Study-wide findings and caveats: No cluster-lack signature appeared between secondary cytopenia and chronic lymphocytic leukemia patients, apparently due to lymphoma masking. Clustering suggested that physiological T cell clusters were missing in primary autoimmune cytopenia patients. Functional roles of the in silico T cell clusters still await experimental validation. TRB repertoire shifts in secondary cytopenia and chronic lymphocytic leukemia mostly reflected lymphoma, not autoimmunity.

TRB was amplified by touch-down multiplex PCR, primer pools A and B combined. Each CDR3 protein gets one entry in TCRdb, which reprocessed the multiplex PCR reads and gives no DNA. The sample includes more than 3,000 distinct CDR3 sequences. With respect to this clonotype: Its specificity is not known.

The chain couples TRBV5-1 to TRBJ2-7; the TCRdb D gene call, TRBD1, has no DNA to confirm it. Sequencing was done on a sample of peripheral blood. This sequence originates from a human donor with an autoimmune cytopenia, with autoimmune hepatitis or in good health (not recorded which). This CDR3 reads CASSFRDRSYEQYF.